Listed here are 11 T cell receptor beta chains from one sample, sequenced in a study of blood T cell repertoires in COVID-19. Repertoires were generated with immunoSEQ multiplex PCR, while TCRdb's copy carries only in-frame clones and drops some. The profile shows about 120,000 clones, around 77% of them singletons. Source material: peripheral blood. All receptors come from a human donor in a cohort sampled during active COVID-19.

In this sample, this clone turned up a few times. This chain joins TRBV7-3 and TRBJ1-1; D is possibly TRBD1 (6 bases). Germline CDR1 SGHTA, CDR2 FQGTGA. The CDR3 consists of 14 residues. Trimming took off 1 base at V and 3 bases at J, with 9 bases between the two ends. In nucleotides, the CDR3 is TGTGCCAGCAGCTTAAACAGGGCACACACTGAAGCTTTCTTT. Protein: CASSLNRAHTEAFF.

V usage is TRBV5-4 and J usage is TRBJ2-7, with 7 bases identical to TRBD1. V dropped 4 bases and J dropped 3; count of bases not matched to a gene: 10. Germline V gene lookup returns CDR1 SGHNT and CDR2 YYREEE (reference sequence). CDR3 length: 15 amino acids. The CDR3, as DNA: TGTGCCAGCAGCCCTGAGAGGGGGCCGTTCTACGAGCAGTACTTC. This sequence encodes CASSPERGPFYEQYF.

This clone was counted once. This sequence joins TRBV9 and TRBJ2-7, with no clear D. The V gene's germline CDR1 is SGDLS and CDR2 YYNGEE. V was clipped by 4 bases and J by 4 bases, with 12 bases between them. This CDR3 contains 13 residues. In nucleotides, the CDR3 is TGTGCCAGCAGCCTTAGCCCGCCTTACGAGCAGTACTTC. Translating it yields CASSLSPPYEQYF.

The rearrangement uses TRBV28 and TRBJ2-5; possibly TRBD1 for D (6 bases). The CDR3 is 14 residues long. Between the trimmed V and J ends, which lost 4 bases and 2 bases, there was a span of 11 bases. The germline V gene has CDR1 MDHEN and CDR2 SYDVKM. The CDR3 DNA follows: TGTGCCAGCAGTTCCCCGGACAGACAAGAGACCCAGTACTTC. Amino acid sequence: CASSSPDRQETQYF. The whole variable domain, filled in from reference TRBV28 and TRBJ2-5, reads DVKVTQSSRYLVKRTGEKVFLECVQDMDHENMFWYRQDPGLGLRLIYFSYDVKMKEKGDIPEGYSVSREKKERFSLILESASTNQTSMYLCASSSPDRQETQYFGPGTRLLVL.

The rearrangement links TRBV10-3 to TRBJ1-2; D is perhaps TRBD1 (6 bases). CDR1 is ENHRY, CDR2 SYGVKD, per germline. This CDR3 has 13 amino acids. V lost 4 bases and J lost 3, with 9 bases in between. This CDR3 is CAISVTGDYGYTF. For the CDR3, the DNA is TGTGCCATCAGTGTGACAGGCGACTATGGCTACACCTTC.

The J gene is TRBJ2-7, the V gene TRBV4-1; D is perhaps TRBD2 (6 bases). Trimming removed 3 bases at V and 3 bases at J, with 24 bases between. The V gene's germline CDR1 is MGHRA and CDR2 YSYEKL. The CDR3 is made up of 18 amino acids. In DNA, the CDR3 is TGCGCCAGCAGCCATCTAAGCCGGGACTCACATAATTTCTACGAGCAGTACTTC. Its translation: CASSHLSRDSHNFYEQYF.

This clone has just a few counts. V is TRBV28 and J is TRBJ1-1, with no clear D. Germline-derived CDR1 and CDR2 are MDHEN and SYDVKM. Deletions cut 4 bases from V and 5 bases from J, with 20 bases between. The CDR3 has 16 amino acids. CDR3 DNA: TGTGCCAGCAGTTCCTCCCTCAAGGTTGTGGAGACTGAAGCTTTCTTT. Amino acids: CASSSSLKVVETEAFF. The variable domain in full, with the rest retrieved from reference TRBV28 and TRBJ1-1, is DVKVTQSSRYLVKRTGEKVFLECVQDMDHENMFWYRQDPGLGLRLIYFSYDVKMKEKGDIPEGYSVSREKKERFSLILESASTNQTSMYLCASSSSLKVVETEAFFGQGTRLTVV.

V usage is TRBV3-1 (or the pseudogene TRBV3-2) and J usage is TRBJ1-1; 8 bases agree with TRBD1. Germline V CDR1 and CDR2: LGHDT, YNNKEL (reference sequence). J was trimmed by 1 base and V by 1 base; bases with no gene match: 2. This CDR3 comprises 15 residues. The CDR3 sequence is CASSQGTGRNTEAFF. The CDR3 nucleotides read TGTGCCAGCAGCCAAGGGACAGGGAGGAACACTGAAGCTTTCTTT.

V and J are TRBV5-1 and TRBJ1-5; 10 positions agree with TRBD1. The V and J ends lost 4 bases and 6 bases, in that order; junction bases with no gene match: 7. From germline, CDR1 is SGHRS and CDR2 YFSETQ. The CDR3 covers 15 residues. In DNA, the CDR3 is TGCGCCAGCAGCCCGGAAGGACAGGGGGGTCAGCCCCAGCATTTT. The encoded protein is CASSPEGQGGQPQHF.

The chain uses TRBV27 and TRBJ2-7, with 9 bases aligning to TRBD1. Germline CDR1 reads MNHEY; CDR2 reads SMNVEV (reference sequence). The CDR3 has 11 amino acids. The V and J ends lost 3 bases and 11 bases, in that order; junction bases with no gene match: 2. This CDR3 is CASSFGDREYF. Written as DNA, the CDR3 is TGTGCCAGCAGTTTTGGGGACAGGGAGTACTTC.

Only one count was recorded for this clone. The chain recombines TRBV7-2 with TRBJ2-1, with TRBD2 matching 12 bases. V dropped 0 bases and J dropped 0; count of bases not matched to a gene: 6. The germline gives CDR1 SGHTA, CDR2 FQGNSA. CDR3 length: 19 residues. The DNA for the CDR3 is TGTGCCAGCAGCTTAGCGCGGACTAGCGGGATCAGCTCCTACAATGAGCAGTTCTTC. Its protein product is CASSLARTSGISSYNEQFF.